Listed below are T cell receptor beta chains from one sample, sequenced in a study of shared clonotypes between healthy human individuals. Assay: immunoSEQ multiplex PCR; the TCRdb copy retains only in-frame clones and omits some. The data contain around 2,000,000 clones, roughly 94% of them singletons. The source material was naive CD8+ T cells sorted from blood. The receptors were sampled from a man aged 18 to 29 in good health. CDR3s include the opening cysteine and the closing phenylalanine or tryptophan. The D gene is left open where the match is weak. Where a row states a size, it is once, few, many or the class of an expanded clone; other rows omit it.

TRBJ1-2 - - TRBV7-6 CASSLGGGPNYGYTF TGTGCCAGCAGCTTAGGGGGGGGCCCTAACTATGGCTACACCTTC
TRBJ1-2 - TRBD1 TRBV2 CASSDPQGADSFSYGYTF TGTGCCAGCAGTGATCCTCAGGGGGCTGATTCTTTTAGCTATGGCTACACCTTC
TRBJ2-2 - - TRBV5-4 CASSHPTTGELFF TGTGCCAGCAGCCACCCGACAACCGGGGAGCTGTTTTTT
TRBJ1-2 - - TRBV27 CASSHNPGNYGYTF TGTGCCAGCAGTCATAATCCGGGAAACTATGGCTACACCTTC
TRBJ2-5 - TRBD2 TRBV4-2 CASSQESYERGGRETQYF TGTGCCAGCAGCCAAGAATCTTACGAGCGGGGGGGCCGCGAGACCCAGTACTTC
TRBJ2-1 - - TRBV7-9 CASSLPGVKSNEQFF TGTGCCAGCAGCTTACCAGGGGTTAAGTCCAATGAGCAGTTCTTC
TRBJ1-6 - - TRBV28 CASLGLDEGKVSPLHF TGTGCCTCCTTGGGACTAGACGAGGGAAAAGTTTCACCCCTCCACTTT
TRBJ1-4 - - TRBV28 CASSFRGATNEKLFF TGTGCCAGCAGCTTTCGTGGCGCAACTAATGAAAAACTGTTTTTT
TRBJ2-1 - TRBD2 TRBV9 CASSVAGGPYNEQFF TGTGCCAGCAGCGTAGCGGGAGGTCCGTACAATGAGCAGTTCTTC
TRBJ2-6 - - TRBV30 CAWSGYSGANVLTF TGTGCCTGGAGCGGTTACTCTGGGGCCAACGTCCTGACTTTC
TRBJ2-2 once TRBD2 TRBV11-2 CASSLLAGTGELFF TGTGCCAGCAGCTTACTAGCGGGAACCGGGGAGCTGTTTTTT
TRBJ2-2 - - TRBV6-5 CASSYSNPGELFF TGTGCCAGCAGTTACTCGAATCCCGGGGAGCTGTTTTTT
TRBJ1-2 - TRBD1 TRBV7-9 CASSQPGTGGYGYTF TGTGCCAGCAGCCAGCCCGGGACAGGGGGGTATGGCTACACCTTC
TRBJ2-7 - TRBD2 TRBV7-9 CASSFSGSWGQYF TGTGCCAGCAGCTTTAGCGGGAGTTGGGGGCAGTACTTC
TRBJ2-4 - - TRBV13 CASSLGLHENIQYF TGTGCCAGCAGCTTAGGTCTACACGAAAACATTCAGTACTTC
TRBJ2-5 - - TRBV11-2 CASSLGMGTETQYF TGTGCCAGCAGCTTAGGTATGGGTACAGAGACCCAGTACTTC
TRBJ2-3 once - TRBV4-3 CASSQNCTGPLGTQYF TGCGCCAGCAGCCAAAATTGCACCGGACCGTTAGGTACGCAGTATTTT
TRBJ2-7 - - TRBV7-6 CASSLETELLSYEQYF TGTGCCAGCAGCTTAGAGACTGAACTACTCTCCTACGAGCAGTACTTC
TRBJ2-1 - - TRBV27 CASVSGSEHNEQFF TGTGCCAGCGTCTCGGGGTCTGAACACAATGAGCAGTTCTTC
TRBJ1-2 - - TRBV6-5 CASSFLTGVEGYTF TGTGCCAGCAGTTTCCTCACCGGGGTCGAGGGCTACACCTTC
TRBJ2-7 - - TRBV19 CASSIGLFGSSEQYF TGTGCCAGTAGTATTGGACTATTCGGGTCTTCCGAGCAGTACTTC
TRBJ2-1 - - TRBV4-3 CASRPADNSYNEQFF TGCGCCAGCAGACCAGCGGATAACTCCTACAATGAGCAGTTCTTC
TRBJ1-3 - TRBD1 TRBV28 CASRGTGNSGNTIYF TGTGCCAGCAGAGGGACAGGGAACTCTGGAAACACCATATATTTT
TRBJ1-1 - - TRBV13 CASSLEGGTVAEAFF TGTGCCAGCAGCTTAGAGGGGGGCACTGTGGCCGAAGCTTTCTTT
TRBJ2-7 - - TRBV19 CASRDRGSYEQYF TGTGCCAGTAGGGACAGAGGCTCCTACGAGCAGTACTTC
TRBJ2-7 once - TRBV5-6 CASSQGGYEQYF TGTGCCAGCAGTCAGGGGGGATACGAGCAGTACTTC
TRBJ1-3 - - TRBV28 CASSQGSGNTIYF TGTGCCAGCAGCCAGGGCTCTGGAAACACCATATATTTT
TRBJ2-7 - TRBD2 TRBV4-2 CASSQEGTSGEAYEQYF TGTGCCAGCAGCCAAGAGGGGACTAGCGGGGAGGCCTACGAGCAGTACTTC